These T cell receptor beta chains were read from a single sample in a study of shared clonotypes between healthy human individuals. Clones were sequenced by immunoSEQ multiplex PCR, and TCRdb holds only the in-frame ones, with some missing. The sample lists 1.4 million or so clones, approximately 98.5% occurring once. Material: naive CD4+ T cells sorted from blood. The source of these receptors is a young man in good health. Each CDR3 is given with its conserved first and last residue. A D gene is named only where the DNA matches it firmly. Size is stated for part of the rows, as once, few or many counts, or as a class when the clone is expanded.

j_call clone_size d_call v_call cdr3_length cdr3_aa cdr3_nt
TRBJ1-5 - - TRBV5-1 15 CASSNGTASNQPQHF TGCGCCAGCAGCAACGGGACGGCTAGCAATCAGCCCCAGCATTTT
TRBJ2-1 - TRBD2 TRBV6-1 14 CASSEGAGGPKPFF TGTGCCAGCAGTGAGGGAGCGGGAGGGCCAAAACCGTTCTTC
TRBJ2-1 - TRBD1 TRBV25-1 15 CASSKQGRSYNEQFF TGTGCCAGCAGCAAACAGGGGAGATCCTACAATGAGCAGTTCTTC
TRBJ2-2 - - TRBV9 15 CASSVGHTNTGELFF TGTGCCAGCAGCGTAGGACACACGAACACCGGGGAGCTGTTTTTT
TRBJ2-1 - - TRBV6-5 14 CASRDGGGFNEQFF TGTGCCAGCAGGGACGGTGGAGGGTTCAATGAGCAGTTCTTC
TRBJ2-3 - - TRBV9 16 CASSVGAGSGSHTQYF TGTGCCAGCAGCGTAGGCGCGGGAAGTGGCTCTCATACGCAGTATTTT
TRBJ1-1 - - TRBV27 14 CASSLQGSNTEAFF TGTGCCAGCAGTTTACAGGGGAGTAACACTGAAGCTTTCTTT
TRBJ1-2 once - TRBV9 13 CASSVAGVVGYTF TGTGCCAGCAGCGTAGCCGGGGTTGTCGGCTACACCTTC
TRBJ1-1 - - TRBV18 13 CASSPKPGVEAFF TGTGCCAGCTCCCCGAAGCCGGGCGTTGAAGCTTTCTTT
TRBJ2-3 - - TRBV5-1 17 CASSFSTGTPRADTQYF TGCGCCAGCAGCTTTAGTACCGGGACTCCCCGCGCGGATACGCAGTATTTT
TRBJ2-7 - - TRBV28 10 CATRGYEQYF TGTGCCACCAGGGGTTACGAGCAGTACTTC